These 26 T cell receptor beta chains were all obtained from the same sample, sequenced in a study of blood T cell repertoires in COVID-19. Method: immunoSEQ multiplex PCR; TCRdb's copy keeps in-frame clones and lacks some. The sample has some 120,000 clones; 80% to 90% are singletons. Sequenced input: peripheral blood. The receptors stem from a human donor with acute or convalescent COVID-19. The donor label of this sample is uncertain.

This sequence joins TRBV7-6 and TRBJ1-4; the D gene is possibly TRBD1 (6 bases). Trimming stripped 1 base from V and 7 bases from J, with 16 bases between. The CDR3 runs to 16 residues. Germline loops: CDR1 SGHVS, CDR2 FNYEAQ. The CDR3 sequence is CASSLGARGYGEKLFF. Written as DNA, the CDR3 is TGTGCCAGCAGCTTAGGGGCCAGGGGTTATGGTGAAAAACTGTTTTTT.

This rearrangement joins TRBV6-6 to TRBJ2-3, with TRBD2 as a possible D gene (5 bases). The CDR3 sequence is 16 residues long. CDR1 and CDR2 (germline): MNHNY, SVGAGI (reference sequence). Trimming removed 0 bases from V and 4 bases from J, with 14 bases in between. The CDR3 loop is CASSYSMFEGPDTQYF. The CDR3 bases are TGTGCCAGCAGTTACTCGATGTTTGAGGGCCCAGATACGCAGTATTTT.

CDR3 coding DNA: TGTGCCATCTCGAGGGAGATCCACAATGAGCAGTTCTTC. It is translated as CAISREIHNEQFF. The genes are TRBV10-3 and TRBJ2-1; a possible D gene is TRBD2 (5 bases). Germline V gives CDR1 ENHRY, CDR2 SYGVKD. This CDR3 is 13 amino acids long. Trimming pared 8 bases from V and 5 bases from J, leaving 13 bases between.

This chain links TRBV4-2 with TRBJ1-2, with 8 bases matching TRBD1. The length of the CDR3 is 16 residues. V lost 4 bases and J lost 1; bases outside the gene matches: 8. CDR1 is LGHNA and CDR2 is YNFKEQ in the germline V gene. The CDR3, as DNA: TGTGCCAGCAGCCGACCGCAGGGGGCCCATAACTATGGCTACACCTTC. Encoded protein: CASSRPQGAHNYGYTF.

The V and J genes are TRBV3-1 (or the pseudogene TRBV3-2) and TRBJ2-3; 8 bases match TRBD1. V was clipped by 4 bases and J by 8 bases; unmatched bases: 8. The length of the CDR3 is 14 residues. Germline V lookup: CDR1 LGHDT, CDR2 YNNKEL (reference sequence). CDR3: CASSRTGQSGTQYF. CDR3 sequence (DNA): TGTGCCAGCAGCCGGACAGGGCAGAGCGGTACGCAGTATTTT.

The V call is TRBV7-2, the J call TRBJ2-3, with D possibly being TRBD2 (6 bases). Germline loops: CDR1 SGHTA, CDR2 FQGNSA. V lost 2 bases to trimming and J lost 0 bases, with 12 bases between them. There are 16 residues in the CDR3. CDR3 nucleotide sequence: TGTGCCAGCAGCTTAAACTCCCGGGGGAGCACAGATACGCAGTATTTT. It translates to CASSLNSRGSTDTQYF.

This chain uses TRBV7-2 with TRBJ1-1; tentative D call: TRBD1 (6 bases). Germline lookup yields CDR1 SGHTA and CDR2 FQGNSA. CDR3 length: 15 amino acids. The V end was cut by 1 base, the J end by 5 bases, with 14 bases between. CDR3 residues: CASSLVWDTITEAFF. The CDR3 bases are TGTGCCAGCAGCTTAGTATGGGACACGATAACTGAAGCTTTCTTT.

This clone occurred once. This chain's CDR3 is CAISEGGLAAEQYF. The DNA of the CDR3 is TGTGCCATCAGTGAGGGGGGACTAGCGGCCGAGCAGTACTTC. The genes are TRBV10-3 and TRBJ2-7; 11 bases align to TRBD2. Germline V gene lookup returns CDR1 ENHRY and CDR2 SYGVKD. CDR3 length equals 14 residues. V lost 2 bases to trimming and J lost 6 bases; unmatched junction nucleotides: 3.

J is TRBJ1-2 and V is TRBV6-2 or TRBV6-3; 10 positions match TRBD1. Germline V gene data show CDR1 as MNHEY and CDR2 as SVGEGT. Trimming at V came to 6 bases and at J to 2 bases, leaving 9 bases not matched to a gene. CDR3 length: 16 amino acids. The DNA of the CDR3 is TGTGCCAGCAGCCCAACAGGGACAGGGGCCAACTATGGCTACACCTTC. This codes for CASSPTGTGANYGYTF.

The rearrangement uses TRBV19 and TRBJ1-1, with D unresolved. Between the trimmed V and J ends, which lost 10 bases and 1 base, there was a span of 16 bases. Germline lookup yields CDR1 LNHDA and CDR2 SQIVND (reference sequence). The CDR3 loop spans 14 amino acids. In nucleotides, the CDR3 is TGTGCCACCTCGTTCGACGGGAGGAACACTGAAGCTTTCTTT. Translated, it gives CATSFDGRNTEAFF. The whole variable domain, filled in from reference TRBV19 and TRBJ1-1, reads DGGITQSPKYLFRKEGQNVTLSCEQNLNHDAMYWYRQDPGQGLRLIYYSQIVNDFQKGDIAEGYSVSREKKESFPLTVTSAQKNPTAFYLCATSFDGRNTEAFFGQGTRLTVV.

This clone was seen a few times. The chain links TRBV10-3 to TRBJ2-7; 9 bases map to TRBD2. Looked up from germline, CDR1 is ENHRY and CDR2 is SYGVKD. The CDR3 spans 14 residues. V gave up 10 bases and J gave up 3 bases; unmatched junction bases: 10. This chain's CDR3 is CATSPEREVYEQYF. CDR3 DNA: TGTGCCACCTCCCCTGAGCGGGAGGTCTACGAGCAGTACTTC.

The gene calls are TRBV7-2 and TRBJ2-7; no firm D call. Per the germline V gene, CDR1 is SGHTA and CDR2 is FQGNSA. The V gene lost 4 bases and the J gene lost 9 bases, with 16 bases spanning the gap. CDR3 length: 13 amino acids. In DNA, the CDR3 is TGTGCCAGCAGCTCAACCTTAGCTTTCGGGCAGTACTTC. It specifies CASSSTLAFGQYF.

The table lists this clone with a count of one. J is TRBJ1-1 and V is TRBV6-2 or TRBV6-3, with 7 nucleotides matching TRBD1. In germline, CDR1 is MNHEY, CDR2 SVGEGT. This CDR3 is built from 15 residues. V was clipped by 6 bases and J by 3 bases; unmatched bases: 10. The DNA for the CDR3 is TGTGCCAGCAGCTGGGACAGAGTCGCGGACACTGAAGCTTTCTTT. Its protein is CASSWDRVADTEAFF.

The chain links TRBV29-1 to TRBJ2-5, with D tentatively TRBD2 (6 bases). Per the germline V gene, CDR1 is SQVTM and CDR2 is ANQGSEA. Trimming took off 0 bases at V and 1 base at J, with 21 bases between the two ends. The CDR3 sequence is 18 residues long. CDR3 amino acids: CSVEDGFTGVVGQETQYF. Written as DNA, the CDR3 is TGCAGCGTTGAAGATGGGTTCACGGGGGTCGTCGGCCAAGAGACCCAGTACTTC.

This chain links TRBV27 with TRBJ2-2; 7 positions match TRBD1. Germline CDR1 reads MNHEY; CDR2 reads SMNVEV (reference sequence). The V and J ends lost 5 bases and 2 bases, in that order; junction bases with no gene match: 2. This CDR3 is 14 amino acids long. The CDR3 reads CASSRQGNTGELFF. DNA for the CDR3: TGTGCCAGCAGTCGACAGGGCAACACCGGGGAGCTGTTTTTT.

The CDR3 reads CASSAGGGSQETQYF. For the CDR3, the DNA is TGTGCCAGCAGCGCCGGAGGGGGCTCCCAAGAGACCCAGTACTTC. The chain couples TRBV9 to TRBJ2-5; D possibly corresponds to TRBD1 (7 bases). Germline V gives CDR1 SGDLS, CDR2 YYNGEE. Trimming shortened V by 3 bases and J by 1 base, and 13 bases separated the two germline ends. This CDR3 is 15 amino acids long.

The V gene is TRBV5-1, the J gene TRBJ1-1; the D gene is possibly TRBD1 (6 bases). Germline lookup yields CDR1 SGHRS and CDR2 YFSETQ. The CDR3 is made up of 13 amino acids. V dropped 7 bases and J dropped 4 bases, with 14 bases sitting between them. The CDR3 bases are TGCGCCAGCTCAGGGGCGCGGAGCACTGAAGCTTTCTTT. Translation: CASSGARSTEAFF.

V is TRBV12-3 or TRBV12-4 and J is TRBJ1-4; TRBD1 matches 7 bases. This CDR3 contains 13 residues. The V gene end was trimmed by 11 bases and the J gene end by 6 bases; junction bases not matched to a gene: 9. CDR3 protein: CASMTGLYEKLFF. DNA for the CDR3: TGTGCCTCCATGACAGGGTTGTATGAAAAACTGTTTTTT.

CDR3 DNA: TGTGCCACCAGCAGGGGAGAAAGGGACACTGAAGCTTTCTTT. Encoded protein: CATSRGERDTEAFF. The chain links TRBV15 to TRBJ1-1, with D unclear. The germline V gene has CDR1 LNHNV and CDR2 YYDKDF (reference sequence). Trimming took 3 bases from V and 3 from J, leaving 11 bases between them. The CDR3 is made up of 14 amino acids.

This chain joins TRBV2 and TRBJ2-7; 10 bases agree with TRBD2. J gave up 2 bases and V 10 bases, and 5 bases lay outside the gene matches. The CDR3 covers 13 residues. The germline gives CDR1 SNHLY, CDR2 FYNNEI. The CDR3 spells CAISSGSPYEQYF. For the CDR3, the DNA is TGTGCCATCTCTAGCGGGAGCCCCTACGAGCAGTACTTC.

The rearrangement links TRBV7-2 to TRBJ2-1, with unresolved D. The CDR3 has 13 residues. Germline CDR1 SGHTA, CDR2 FQGNSA. The V end was cut by 2 bases, the J end by 5 bases, with 7 bases between. This CDR3 is CASSLTTNNEQFF. CDR3 DNA sequence: TGTGCCAGCAGCTTAACTACTAACAATGAGCAGTTCTTC.

The J gene is TRBJ2-5, the V gene TRBV7-9; D gene unclear. The germline gives CDR1 SEHNR, CDR2 FQNEAQ (reference sequence). The CDR3 consists of 11 residues. With 3 bases removed from V and 4 bases from J, the gap between germline ends came to 3 bases. CDR3 in DNA: TGTGCCAGCAGCTTTCGAGAGACCCAGTACTTC. It specifies CASSFRETQYF.

The rearrangement uses TRBV18 and TRBJ1-1; the match to TRBD1 covers 7 bases. The CDR3 totals 13 residues. CDR1 is KGHSH and CDR2 is LQKENI in the germline V gene. The trim removed 3 bases at V and 4 bases at J, leaving 2 bases unmatched. CDR3 loop: CASSPDRATEAFF. DNA for the CDR3: TGTGCCAGCTCACCCGACAGGGCCACTGAAGCTTTCTTT.

This clone was detected only a few times. The chain uses TRBV7-3 and TRBJ2-1; D is ambiguous. Per germline, CDR1 SGHTA and CDR2 FQGTGA. V lost 4 bases and J lost 0, with 10 bases in between. The CDR3 length is 15 residues. The CDR3 coding sequence is TGTGCCAGCAGCTCCCGGGTTAGCTCCTACAATGAGCAGTTCTTC. Translation gives CASSSRVSSYNEQFF.

This clone was observed a few times. The V gene is TRBV3-1 (or the pseudogene TRBV3-2), the J gene TRBJ1-6, with TRBD1 matching over 7 bases. Germline CDR1 LGHDT, CDR2 YNNKEL (reference sequence). CDR3 length: 15 residues. The trim removed 3 bases at V and 8 bases at J, leaving 7 bases unmatched. Written as DNA, the CDR3 is TGTGCCAGCAGCCATCACAGGGGAGGAGATTCACCCCTCCACTTT. Translation gives CASSHHRGGDSPLHF.

The V gene is TRBV2, the J gene TRBJ1-1, with 9 bases matching TRBD1. Losses at the gene ends were 8 bases for V and 9 bases for J; bases not matched to a gene: 13. This CDR3 region has 14 residues. Per germline, CDR1 SNHLY and CDR2 FYNNEI. This CDR3 reads CASQESGTGSKAFF. DNA of the CDR3: TGTGCCAGCCAGGAATCCGGGACAGGGTCCAAAGCTTTCTTT.